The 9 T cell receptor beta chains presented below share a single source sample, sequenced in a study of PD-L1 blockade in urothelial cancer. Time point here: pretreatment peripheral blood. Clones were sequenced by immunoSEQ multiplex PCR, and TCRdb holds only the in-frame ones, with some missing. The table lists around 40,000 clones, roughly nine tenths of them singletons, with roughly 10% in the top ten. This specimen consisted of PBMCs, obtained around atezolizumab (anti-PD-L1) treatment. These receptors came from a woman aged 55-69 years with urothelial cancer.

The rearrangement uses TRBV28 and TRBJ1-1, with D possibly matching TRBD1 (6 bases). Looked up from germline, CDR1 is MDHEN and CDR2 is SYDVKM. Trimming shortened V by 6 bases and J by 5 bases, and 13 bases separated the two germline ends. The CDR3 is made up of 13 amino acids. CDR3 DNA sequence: TGTGCCAGCAGCTTAAAAGGGGGAACTGAAGCTTTCTTT. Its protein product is CASSLKGGTEAFF.

The CDR3 protein is CASSQDRGGQPQHF. CDR3 nucleotides: TGTGCCAGCAGCCAGGACAGGGGGGGTCAGCCCCAGCATTTT. This rearrangement joins TRBV27 to TRBJ1-5; TRBD1 matches at 10 bases. Germline lookup yields CDR1 MNHEY and CDR2 SMNVEV (reference sequence). With V trimmed by 6 bases and J by 6 bases, 5 bases remained unmatched. CDR3 length: 14 residues.

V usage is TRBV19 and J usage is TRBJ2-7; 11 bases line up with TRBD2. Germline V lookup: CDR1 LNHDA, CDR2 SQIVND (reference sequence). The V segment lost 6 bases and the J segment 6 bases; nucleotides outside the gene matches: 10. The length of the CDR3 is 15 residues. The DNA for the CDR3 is TGTGCCAGTAGGAGGACTAGCGGGTTCCAGGGCGAGCAGTACTTC. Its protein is CASRRTSGFQGEQYF.

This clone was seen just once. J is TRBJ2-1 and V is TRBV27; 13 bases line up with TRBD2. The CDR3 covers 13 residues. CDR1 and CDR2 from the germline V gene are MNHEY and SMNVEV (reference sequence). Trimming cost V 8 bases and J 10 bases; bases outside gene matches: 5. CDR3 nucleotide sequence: TGTGCCAGCGGGACTAGCGGGACGTGGGAGCAGTTCTTC. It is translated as CASGTSGTWEQFF.

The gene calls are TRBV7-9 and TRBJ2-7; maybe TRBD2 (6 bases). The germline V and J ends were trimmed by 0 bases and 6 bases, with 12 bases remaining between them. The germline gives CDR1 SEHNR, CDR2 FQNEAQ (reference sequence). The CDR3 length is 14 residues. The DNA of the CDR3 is TGTGCCAGCAGCTTAGCTTGGAGGGGTGGCGAGCAGTACTTC. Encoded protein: CASSLAWRGGEQYF.

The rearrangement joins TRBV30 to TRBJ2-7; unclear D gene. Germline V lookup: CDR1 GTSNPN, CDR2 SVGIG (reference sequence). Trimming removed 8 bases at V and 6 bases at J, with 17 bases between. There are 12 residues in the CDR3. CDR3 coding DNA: TGTGCCCGTTCCTTGAGTTCCCGCGAGCAGTACTTC. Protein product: CARSLSSREQYF.

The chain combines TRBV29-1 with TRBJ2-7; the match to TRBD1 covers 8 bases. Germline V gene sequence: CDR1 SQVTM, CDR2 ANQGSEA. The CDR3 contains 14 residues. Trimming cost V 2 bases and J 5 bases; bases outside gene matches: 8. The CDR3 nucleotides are TGCAGCGTTGAACGCCAGGGGGCGAGGGACGAGCAGTACTTC. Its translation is CSVERQGARDEQYF.

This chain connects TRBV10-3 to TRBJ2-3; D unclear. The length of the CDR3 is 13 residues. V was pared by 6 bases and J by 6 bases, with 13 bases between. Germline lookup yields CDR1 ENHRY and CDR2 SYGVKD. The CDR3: CAIRQTDFDTQYF. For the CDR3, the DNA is TGTGCCATCAGACAAACCGACTTTGATACGCAGTATTTT.

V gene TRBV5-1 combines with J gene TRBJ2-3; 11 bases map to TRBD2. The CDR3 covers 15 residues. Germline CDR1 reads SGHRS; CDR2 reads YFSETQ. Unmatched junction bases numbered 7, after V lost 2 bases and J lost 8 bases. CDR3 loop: CASSFATSGIGTQYF. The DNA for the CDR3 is TGCGCCAGCAGCTTTGCGACTAGCGGGATTGGTACGCAGTATTTT.